A single sample is the source of the 18 T cell receptor beta chains below, sequenced in a study of blood T cells in healthy people across ages. A second PCR of roughly 7 to 11 cycles used a sample-barcoded 5' primer and a J-beta primer mix. TCRdb processed the 5' RACE reads anew with MiXCR; each CDR3 protein has one entry. The data contain about 1.6 million distinct CDR3 sequences, 34% of them seen just once; the ten biggest clones take up approximately 10%. The material sequenced was blood. These receptors were obtained from a woman aged 25 to 39 in good health.

V gene TRBV5-1 combines with J gene TRBJ2-7; D is undetermined. V lost 4 bases and J lost 5, with 13 bases in between. The CDR3 has 13 amino acids. CDR1 SGHRS and CDR2 YFSETQ come from the germline V gene. CDR3 sequence: CASSPQQPNEQYF. The DNA of the CDR3 is TGCGCCAGCAGCCCGCAACAGCCCAACGAGCAGTACTTC.

V gene TRBV29-1 combines with J gene TRBJ2-2; 7 bases fit TRBD2. Trimming took 7 bases from V and 6 from J; bases not matched to a gene: 14. CDR3 length: 15 amino acids. Germline loops: CDR1 SQVTM, CDR2 ANQGSEA. CDR3 DNA sequence: TGCAGCGCCTCCGGGGCGGGAGATTCCCCCGGGGAGCTGTTTTTT. This codes for CSASGAGDSPGELFF.

V and J are TRBV11-2 and TRBJ2-3; D is undetermined. The CDR3 totals 13 residues. V was cut by 3 bases and J by 4 bases, with 8 bases left in between. CDR1 and CDR2 from the germline V gene are SGHAT and FQNNGV. The DNA of the CDR3 is TGTGCCAGCAGCTTTAGGCCCGCAGATACGCAGTATTTT. It is translated as CASSFRPADTQYF.

Concerning this clonotype itself: A single base separates this from a much larger clone, so it may be a read error. The rearrangement joins TRBV12-3 or TRBV12-4 to TRBJ2-3, with D unclear. V gave up 6 bases and J gave up 3 bases, with 16 bases separating them. The CDR3 covers 15 residues. In DNA form, the CDR3 reads TGTGCCAGCAGAGTATCAGGACCCAATACAGATACGCAGTATTTT. Its translation: CASRVSGPNTDTQYF.

V and J are TRBV20-1 and TRBJ2-1, with 9 bases aligning to TRBD1. The germline gives CDR1 DFQATT, CDR2 SNEGSKA (reference sequence). The V segment lost 5 bases and the J segment 9 bases; nucleotides outside the gene matches: 5. The CDR3 has 12 residues. CDR3 coding DNA: TGCAGTGCTGGACAGGGGCGTTCTGAGCAGTTCTTC. Translating it yields CSAGQGRSEQFF.

This sequence joins TRBV11-2 and TRBJ2-7; 7 nucleotides match TRBD2. The end of the DNA is better explained by TRBJ2-5, so the J call may be wrong. CDR1 is SGHAT and CDR2 is FQNNGV in the germline V gene. This CDR3 has 16 amino acids. The CDR3, as DNA: TGTGCCAGCAGCTTTGTGGGGGAGGGCACGGGCGAGACCCAGTACTTC. It encodes CASSFVGEGTGETQYF.

Comment on this clonotype: This may be a read error: a much more frequent sequence differs by one nucleotide. No conserved phenylalanine or tryptophan is present at the end of the CDR3, so a read error is the likely explanation. The rearrangement uses TRBV29-1 and TRBJ2-3; 12 bases agree with TRBD2. Germline V gives CDR1 SQVTM, CDR2 ANQGSEA. The V and J ends lost 3 bases and 3 bases, in that order; junction bases with no gene match: 4. The length of the CDR3 is 15 residues. The CDR3 loop is CSVERTSGATDTQYC. DNA of the CDR3: TGCAGCGTTGAGAGGACTAGCGGGGCAACAGATACGCAGTATTGT.

The chain couples TRBV18 to TRBJ2-3; 9 bases agree with TRBD2. The CDR3 has 16 residues. Germline V lookup: CDR1 KGHSH, CDR2 LQKENI. Unmatched junction bases numbered 7, after V lost 3 bases and J lost 3 bases. This CDR3 reads CASSPAGLAGTDTQYF. In DNA, the CDR3 is TGTGCCAGCTCACCGGCGGGCCTAGCGGGAACAGATACGCAGTATTTT. Combining the CDR3 with reference TRBV18 and TRBJ2-3 gives the whole variable domain NAGVMQNPRHLVRRRGQEARLRCSPMKGHSHVYWYRQLPEEGLKFMVYLQKENIIDESGMPKERFSAEFPKEGPSILRIQQVVRGDSAAYFCASSPAGLAGTDTQYFGPGTRLTVL.

The V call is TRBV20-1, the J call TRBJ2-1, with D perhaps matching TRBD2 (6 bases). V was clipped by 7 bases and J by 9 bases, with 22 bases between them. Germline V gives CDR1 DFQATT, CDR2 SNEGSKA (reference sequence). There are 14 residues in the CDR3. The CDR3, as DNA: TGCAGTGTTGCAAGACTAGTTTCCCGGGGTGAGCAGTTCTTC. Translated, it gives CSVARLVSRGEQFF.

Concerning this clonotype: An end of the junction differs from the germline gene, which may be a read error. The chain joins TRBV28 to TRBJ2-1, with D possibly TRBD2 on 7 matching bases. The CDR3 consists of 12 residues. Germline V gene data show CDR1 as MDHEN and CDR2 as SYDVKM. As DNA, the CDR3 is TGTGCCAGCAGTCCCCGGTGGGGGGGGCAGGTCTTC. The encoded protein is CASSPRWGGQVF.

This clonotype has just a few counts. The rearrangement uses TRBV30 and TRBJ2-6; D is undetermined. This CDR3 has 12 amino acids. V lost 4 bases and J lost 5, with 6 bases in between. The germline gives CDR1 GTSNPN, CDR2 SVGIG (reference sequence). The CDR3 DNA is TGTGCCTGGACAGCGAGGGCCAACGTCCTGACTTTC. Protein: CAWTARANVLTF.

Worth noting for this clonotype: With a much larger clone just one base away, this may be a read error. Here the CDR3 DNA reads TGCAGTGCTGGGGGAAGACTAGCGGGAGGAACGGGAGATACGCAGTATTTT. Residues: CSAGGRLAGGTGDTQYF. J is TRBJ2-3 and V is TRBV20-1; 13 bases are shared with TRBD2. Germline CDR1 reads DFQATT; CDR2 reads SNEGSKA (reference sequence). With V trimmed by 5 bases and J by 5 bases, 13 bases remained unmatched. The CDR3 is 17 residues long.

The table lists this clonotype with a few counts. The chain has TRBV5-1 and TRBJ2-1, with D perhaps being TRBD1 or TRBD2 (6 bases each). Germline V gives CDR1 SGHRS, CDR2 YFSETQ. Trimming removed 4 bases at V and 2 bases at J, with 16 bases between. The CDR3 loop spans 16 amino acids. CDR3 in amino acids: CASSPGGGFPYNEQFF. The CDR3 nucleotides read TGCGCCAGCAGCCCTGGAGGGGGTTTCCCCTACAATGAGCAGTTCTTC. The whole variable domain, remainder taken from reference TRBV5-1 and TRBJ2-1, is KAGVTQTPRYLIKTRGQQVTLSCSPISGHRSVSWYQQTPGQGLQFLFEYFSETQRNKGNFPGRFSGRQFSNSRSEMNVSTLELGDSALYLCASSPGGGFPYNEQFFGPGTRLTVL.

CDR3 nucleotide sequence: TGCAGTGCTAGAGATAGGACAGACCTCTACGAGCAGTACTTC. Residues: CSARDRTDLYEQYF. The chain recombines TRBV20-1 with TRBJ2-7, with D possibly being TRBD1 (6 bases). Germline V gives CDR1 DFQATT, CDR2 SNEGSKA (reference sequence). The CDR3 spans 14 residues. V shed 0 bases and J shed 3 bases, with 12 bases lying between them.

V and J are TRBV9 and TRBJ1-2; D gene unclear. Germline CDR1 and CDR2: SGDLS and YYNGEE. The CDR3 covers 18 residues. V gave up 3 bases and J gave up 0 bases, with 21 bases separating them. Here the CDR3 reads CASSARSVGVEANYGYTF. CDR3 bases: TGTGCCAGCAGCGCCAGATCGGTTGGGGTGGAGGCTAACTATGGCTACACCTTC.

Turning to this clonotype: The junction differs from germline at one of its ends, possibly a read error. CDR3 coding DNA: TGCGCCAGCACCTTGGGGCGGGCAGATACGCAGTATTTT. Translating gives CASTLGRADTQYF. The chain combines TRBV5-1 with TRBJ2-3; D is tentatively TRBD1 or TRBD2 (5 bases each). Looked up from germline, CDR1 is SGHRS and CDR2 is YFSETQ. This CDR3 is 13 amino acids long.

This clonotype was found a few times. The chain links TRBV7-9 to TRBJ2-7; 8 nucleotides line up with TRBD1. This CDR3 contains 14 residues. V gave up 7 bases and J gave up 1 base; unmatched junction bases: 6. Germline V gene sequence: CDR1 SEHNR, CDR2 FQNEAQ (reference sequence). The CDR3 nucleotides read TGTGCCAGCAACCTCGACAGGGGATCCTACGAGCAGTACTTC. Its translation is CASNLDRGSYEQYF.

This clonotype has a handful of counts. The gene calls are TRBV4-1 and TRBJ1-1; D remains ambiguous. CDR3 length equals 14 residues. The germline V gene encodes CDR1 MGHRA and CDR2 YSYEKL. The V end lost 0 bases, the J end lost 1 base, and 6 bases lay between the germline ends. The CDR3 DNA reads as TGCGCCAGCAGCCAAGACCCCAAGAACACTGAAGCTTTCTTT. This encodes CASSQDPKNTEAFF.